This T cell receptor (beta chain) was retrieved from a study of cytomegalovirus exposure and HLA in healthy donors. Study details: Earlier work reported 95 million to 130 million unique TCR beta sequences from about 200 million T cells. For the approximately 400 genotyped donors, roughly 80% fell within the Caucasian-associated ancestry cluster.

60 Vbeta and 13 Jbeta primers were used in PCR. Only in-frame clones appear in the TCRdb table, and some are missing; sequencing was by immunoSEQ multiplex PCR. The sample includes about 140,000 clones, roughly 78% seen only once; the top ten take roughly 3.2%. J gave up 7 bases and V 5 bases, and 11 bases lay outside the gene matches. Germline CDR1 reads MDHEN; CDR2 reads SYDVKM. This CDR3 has 16 residues. Study-level points and caveats: Looking again later, the authors saw that most CMV-associated TCR beta chains seemed HLA-restricted. One variant, a missense change in DCLRE1C, was linked in a later analysis to TCR beta V- and J-gene trimming.

Of note for this clone: Its specificity is unknown.

This chain uses TRBV28 with TRBJ1-4, with TRBD1 identical over 9 bases. Sequenced material: PBMCs. The TCR comes from a man aged 18 to 29 in good health and CMV-seropositive. CDR3 DNA sequence: TGTGCCAGCAGTCTCCTTAGGACAGGGGAGAGTGAAAAACTGTTTTTT. This codes for CASSLLRTGESEKLFF.